These 9 T cell receptor beta chains came from one sample sequenced in a study of Ad26.COV2.S vaccination and SARS-CoV-2 variants (dated by TCRdb to the early 2020s). The library was built by means of the immunoSEQ multiplex PCR assay. TCRdb stores this immuneACCESS table with in-frame sequences only. Part of the clones is absent; in the studies checked, under half of the shortfall reflects unresolved V genes, and no reason is known for the rest. The sample records approximately 400,000 clones, roughly 84% of which are singletons. Less than 4% of the sample is held by the ten biggest clonotypes. According to the study, the label for this sample's treatment or condition signals: around 19 received Ad26.COV2.S at low or high dose, single or two shots; five or six received placebo; per-sample allocation not given. For vaccine and placebo recipients, the sequenced repertoires came from samples collected on day 63 after the first injection.

Sample: peripheral blood, taken in a trial of Ad26.COV2.S vaccine versus placebo. The source of these receptors is a person between 18 and 60 years old who received the Ad26.COV2.S COVID-19 vaccine or a placebo.

The rearrangement links TRBV12-5 to TRBJ2-5, with D possibly being TRBD2 (5 bases). Germline V lookup: CDR1 LGHNT, CDR2 FRNRAP. The CDR3 is 14 residues long. The germline V and J ends were trimmed by 6 bases and 4 bases, with 15 bases remaining between them. The CDR3 loop is CASGHVGGGETQYF. CDR3 DNA: TGTGCTAGTGGCCACGTTGGCGGAGGAGAGACCCAGTACTTC.

The rearrangement links TRBV6-5 to TRBJ1-6; no definite D call. Trimming left V 0 bases short and J 9 bases short, with 15 bases between. This CDR3 has 16 residues. Germline V gene data show CDR1 as MNHEY and CDR2 as SVGAGI. The CDR3 DNA reads TGTGCCAGCAGTTACTCGGACCCCCACCCTAGTTCACCCCTCCACTTT. This sequence encodes CASSYSDPHPSSPLHF.

This chain uses TRBV29-1 with TRBJ1-2; the D is unclear. Germline CDR1 and CDR2: SQVTM and ANQGSEA. This CDR3 is built from 12 residues. V was trimmed by 4 bases and J by 7 bases, leaving 13 bases between them. For the CDR3, the DNA is TGCAGCGTTGTTCTGGGTATGGGTGGCTACACCTTC. Residues: CSVVLGMGGYTF.

The gene calls are TRBV5-1 and TRBJ2-5; 10 bases line up with TRBD2. The CDR3 contains 16 residues. The V gene end was trimmed by 1 base and the J gene end by 2 bases; junction bases not matched to a gene: 5. Germline loops: CDR1 SGHRS, CDR2 YFSETQ. The CDR3 protein is CASSLFSLAGQETQYF. Here the CDR3 DNA reads TGCGCCAGCAGCTTGTTTTCACTAGCGGGACAAGAGACCCAGTACTTC.

This chain connects TRBV18 to TRBJ2-5, with 8 bases identical to TRBD2. CDR3 length equals 14 residues. Looked up from germline, CDR1 is KGHSH and CDR2 is LQKENI. With 5 bases clipped from V and 7 bases from J, the junction kept 9 bases outside the gene matches. CDR3 residues: CASSNLGLEGTQYF. CDR3 DNA: TGTGCCAGCTCAAATTTGGGACTAGAGGGGACCCAGTACTTC. The whole variable domain, remainder taken from reference TRBV18 and TRBJ2-5, is NAGVMQNPRHLVRRRGQEARLRCSPMKGHSHVYWYRQLPEEGLKFMVYLQKENIIDESGMPKERFSAEFPKEGPSILRIQQVVRGDSAAYFCASSNLGLEGTQYFGPGTRLLVL.

In DNA, the CDR3 is TGTGCCAGCAGCTTAGTGGCCGTCACCGGGGAGCTGTTTTTT. Translating gives CASSLVAVTGELFF. This chain joins TRBV7-2 and TRBJ2-2; D unresolved. This CDR3 comprises 14 residues. Trimming stripped 1 base from V and 4 bases from J, with 7 bases between. Germline lookup yields CDR1 SGHTA and CDR2 FQGNSA. Looking up the rest from reference TRBV7-2 and TRBJ2-2 gives the full variable domain: GAGVSQSPSNKVTEKGKDVELRCDPISGHTALYWYRQSLGQGLEFLIYFQGNSAPDKSGLPSDRFSAERTGGSVSTLTIQRTQQEDSAVYLCASSLVAVTGELFFGEGSRLTVL.

This clone was detected only once. The V call is TRBV19, the J call TRBJ2-3, with D maybe TRBD1 (5 bases). The germline V gene encodes CDR1 LNHDA and CDR2 SQIVND (reference sequence). This CDR3 is 14 amino acids long. Deletions cut 5 bases from V and 4 bases from J, with 13 bases between. The CDR3 bases are TGTGCCAGTAGTCCCTGGCAGGGCGCAGATACGCAGTATTTT. It is translated as CASSPWQGADTQYF.

The gene calls are TRBV5-1 and TRBJ2-3, with TRBD1 matching over 12 bases. Germline V lookup: CDR1 SGHRS, CDR2 YFSETQ. This CDR3 has 16 residues. The trim removed 2 bases at V and 4 bases at J, leaving 5 bases unmatched. In nucleotides, the CDR3 is TGCGCCAGCAGCTTAACCGGGACAGGGGGCTCAGATACGCAGTATTTT. The encoded protein is CASSLTGTGGSDTQYF.

The rearrangement joins TRBV27 to TRBJ1-6, with D uncertain. Per the germline V gene, CDR1 is MNHEY and CDR2 is SMNVEV (reference sequence). Trimming removed 6 bases from V and 5 bases from J, with 11 bases in between. There are 14 residues in the CDR3. DNA for the CDR3: TGTGCCAGCAGCGGCACTTCCCATAATTCACCCCTCCACTTT. This encodes CASSGTSHNSPLHF.